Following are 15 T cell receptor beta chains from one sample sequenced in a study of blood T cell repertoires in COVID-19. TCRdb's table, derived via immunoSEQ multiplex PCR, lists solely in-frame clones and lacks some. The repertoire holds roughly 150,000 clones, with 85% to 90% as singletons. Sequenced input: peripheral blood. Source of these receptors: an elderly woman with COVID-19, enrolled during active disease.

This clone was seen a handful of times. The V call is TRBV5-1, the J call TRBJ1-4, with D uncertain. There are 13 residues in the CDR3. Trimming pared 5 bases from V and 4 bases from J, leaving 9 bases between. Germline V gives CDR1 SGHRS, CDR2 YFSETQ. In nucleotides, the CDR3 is TGCGCCAGCAGTAGACTGTTTAATGAAAAACTGTTTTTT. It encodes CASSRLFNEKLFF.

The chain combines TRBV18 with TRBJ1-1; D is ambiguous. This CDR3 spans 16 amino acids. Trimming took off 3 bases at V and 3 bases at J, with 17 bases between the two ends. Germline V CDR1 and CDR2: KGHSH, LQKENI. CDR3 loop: CASSPSEAFRDTEAFF. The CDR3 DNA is TGTGCCAGCTCACCTAGCGAGGCTTTTCGAGACACTGAAGCTTTCTTT.

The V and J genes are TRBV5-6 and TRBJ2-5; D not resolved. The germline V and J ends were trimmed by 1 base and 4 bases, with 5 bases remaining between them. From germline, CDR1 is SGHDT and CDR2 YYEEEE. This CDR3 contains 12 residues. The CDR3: CASSLTGETQYF. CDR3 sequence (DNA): TGTGCCAGCAGCTTGACGGGAGAGACCCAGTACTTC.

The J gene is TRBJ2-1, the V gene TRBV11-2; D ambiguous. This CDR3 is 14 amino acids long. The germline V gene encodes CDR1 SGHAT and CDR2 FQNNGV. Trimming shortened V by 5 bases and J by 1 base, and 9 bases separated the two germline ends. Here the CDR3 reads CASSPTESYNEQFF. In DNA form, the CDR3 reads TGTGCCAGCAGCCCGACGGAGTCCTACAATGAGCAGTTCTTC.

The CDR3 loop is CATRDEGLVGKDTQYF. Here the CDR3 DNA reads TGTGCCACCAGGGACGAGGGACTAGTGGGGAAGGATACGCAGTATTTT. The rearrangement joins TRBV15 to TRBJ2-3; 8 bases fit TRBD2. Germline CDR1 is LNHNV and CDR2 is YYDKDF (reference sequence). Trimming removed 6 bases from V and 6 bases from J; junction bases left unmatched: 14. CDR3 length: 16 amino acids. Full variable domain (missing parts from reference TRBV15 and TRBJ2-3): DAMVIQNPRYQVTQFGKPVTLSCSQTLNHNVMYWYQQKSSQAPKLLFHYYDKDFNNEADTPDNFQSRRPNTSFCFLDIRSPGLGDTAMYLCATRDEGLVGKDTQYFGPGTRLTVL.

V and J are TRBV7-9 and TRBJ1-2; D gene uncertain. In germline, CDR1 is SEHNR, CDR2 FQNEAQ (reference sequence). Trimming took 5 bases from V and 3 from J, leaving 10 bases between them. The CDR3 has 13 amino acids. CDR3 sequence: CASSHGQDYGYTF. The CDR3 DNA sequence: TGTGCCAGCAGCCACGGTCAGGACTATGGCTACACCTTC.

CDR3 protein: CASSLEARGTEAFF. The CDR3, as DNA: TGCGCCAGCAGCTTGGAGGCCAGGGGGACTGAAGCTTTCTTT. This chain uses TRBV5-1 with TRBJ1-1, with 7 positions matching TRBD1. Germline lookup yields CDR1 SGHRS and CDR2 YFSETQ. The CDR3 has 14 amino acids. The V segment lost 0 bases and the J segment 5 bases; nucleotides outside the gene matches: 4. Complete variable domain (other parts from reference TRBV5-1 and TRBJ1-1): KAGVTQTPRYLIKTRGQQVTLSCSPISGHRSVSWYQQTPGQGLQFLFEYFSETQRNKGNFPGRFSGRQFSNSRSEMNVSTLELGDSALYLCASSLEARGTEAFFGQGTRLTVV.

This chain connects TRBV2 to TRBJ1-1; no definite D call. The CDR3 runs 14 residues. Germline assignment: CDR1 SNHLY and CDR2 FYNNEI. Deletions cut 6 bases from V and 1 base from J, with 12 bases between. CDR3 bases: TGTGCCAGCAGACTTACCCCGGGGAACACTGAAGCTTTCTTT. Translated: CASRLTPGNTEAFF.

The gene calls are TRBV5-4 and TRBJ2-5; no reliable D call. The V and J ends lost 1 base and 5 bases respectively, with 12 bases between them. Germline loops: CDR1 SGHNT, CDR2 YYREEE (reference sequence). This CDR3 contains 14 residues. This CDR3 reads CASSLRGARETQYF. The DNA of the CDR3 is TGTGCCAGCAGCTTGCGAGGCGCGAGGGAGACCCAGTACTTC.

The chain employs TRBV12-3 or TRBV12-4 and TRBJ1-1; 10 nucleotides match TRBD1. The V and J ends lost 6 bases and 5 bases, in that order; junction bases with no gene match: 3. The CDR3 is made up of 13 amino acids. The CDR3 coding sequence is TGTGCCAGCAGGACAGGGGGCTGGACTGAAGCTTTCTTT. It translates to CASRTGGWTEAFF.

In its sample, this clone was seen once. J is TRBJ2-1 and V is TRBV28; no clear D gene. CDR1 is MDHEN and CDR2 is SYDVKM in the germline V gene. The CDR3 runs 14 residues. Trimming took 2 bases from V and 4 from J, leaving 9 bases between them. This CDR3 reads CASSLARFYNEQFF. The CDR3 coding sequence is TGTGCCAGCAGTTTAGCTAGATTTTACAATGAGCAGTTCTTC. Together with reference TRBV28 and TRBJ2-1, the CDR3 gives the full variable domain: DVKVTQSSRYLVKRTGEKVFLECVQDMDHENMFWYRQDPGLGLRLIYFSYDVKMKEKGDIPEGYSVSREKKERFSLILESASTNQTSMYLCASSLARFYNEQFFGPGTRLTVL.

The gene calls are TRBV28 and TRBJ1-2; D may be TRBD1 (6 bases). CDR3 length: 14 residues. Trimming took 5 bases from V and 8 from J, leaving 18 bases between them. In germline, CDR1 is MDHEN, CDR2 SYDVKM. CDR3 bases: TGTGCCAGCAGTGGAGCGGACAGTTCTAGGGGCTACACCTTC. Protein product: CASSGADSSRGYTF.

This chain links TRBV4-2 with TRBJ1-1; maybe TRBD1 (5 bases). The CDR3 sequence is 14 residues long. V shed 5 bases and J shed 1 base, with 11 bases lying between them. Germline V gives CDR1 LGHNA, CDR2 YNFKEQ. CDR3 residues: CASSDIQENTEAFF. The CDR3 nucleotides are TGTGCCAGCAGCGACATACAGGAGAACACTGAAGCTTTCTTT.

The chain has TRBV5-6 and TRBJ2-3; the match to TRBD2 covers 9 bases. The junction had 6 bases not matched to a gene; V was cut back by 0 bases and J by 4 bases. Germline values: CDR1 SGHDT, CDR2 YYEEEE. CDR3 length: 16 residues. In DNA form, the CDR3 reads TGTGCCAGCAGCTTGGGAGCGGGAGGTGCGGCAGATACGCAGTATTTT. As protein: CASSLGAGGAADTQYF.

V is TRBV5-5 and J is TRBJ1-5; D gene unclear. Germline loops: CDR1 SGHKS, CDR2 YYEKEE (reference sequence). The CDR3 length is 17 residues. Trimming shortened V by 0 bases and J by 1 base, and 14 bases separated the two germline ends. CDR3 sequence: CASSLVRERWSNQPQHF. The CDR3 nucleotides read TGTGCCAGCAGCTTGGTGAGGGAGAGGTGGAGCAATCAGCCCCAGCATTTT.